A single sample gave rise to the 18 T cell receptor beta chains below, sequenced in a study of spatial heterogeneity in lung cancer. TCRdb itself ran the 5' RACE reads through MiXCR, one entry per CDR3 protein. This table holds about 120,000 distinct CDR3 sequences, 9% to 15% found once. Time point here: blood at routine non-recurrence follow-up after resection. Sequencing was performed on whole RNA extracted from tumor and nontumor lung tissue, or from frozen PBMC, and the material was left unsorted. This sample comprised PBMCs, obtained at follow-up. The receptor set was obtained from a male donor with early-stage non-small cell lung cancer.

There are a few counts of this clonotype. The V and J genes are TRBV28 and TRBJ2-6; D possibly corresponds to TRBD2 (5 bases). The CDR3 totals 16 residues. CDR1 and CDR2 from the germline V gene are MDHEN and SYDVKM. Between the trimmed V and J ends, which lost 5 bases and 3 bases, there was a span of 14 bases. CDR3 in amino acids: CASSIGYGSGANVLTF. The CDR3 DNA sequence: TGTGCCAGCAGTATAGGGTATGGGAGTGGGGCCAACGTCCTGACTTTC. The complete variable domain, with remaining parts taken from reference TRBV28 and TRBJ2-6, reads DVKVTQSSRYLVKRTGEKVFLECVQDMDHENMFWYRQDPGLGLRLIYFSYDVKMKEKGDIPEGYSVSREKKERFSLILESASTNQTSMYLCASSIGYGSGANVLTFGAGSRLTVL.

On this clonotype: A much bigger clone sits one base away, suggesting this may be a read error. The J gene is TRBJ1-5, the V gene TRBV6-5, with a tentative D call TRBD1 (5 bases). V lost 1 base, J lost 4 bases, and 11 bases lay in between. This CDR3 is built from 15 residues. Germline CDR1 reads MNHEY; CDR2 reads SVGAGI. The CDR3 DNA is TGTGCCAGCAGTTACTTCGTAGGGGCGAATCAGCCCCAGCATTTT. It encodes CASSYFVGANQPQHF.

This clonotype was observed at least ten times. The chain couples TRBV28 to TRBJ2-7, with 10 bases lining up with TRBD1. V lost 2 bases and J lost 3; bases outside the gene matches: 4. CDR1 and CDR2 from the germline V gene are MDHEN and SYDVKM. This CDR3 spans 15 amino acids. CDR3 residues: CASSLVRTGGYEQYF. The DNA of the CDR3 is TGTGCCAGCAGTTTAGTGAGGACAGGGGGCTACGAGCAGTACTTC.

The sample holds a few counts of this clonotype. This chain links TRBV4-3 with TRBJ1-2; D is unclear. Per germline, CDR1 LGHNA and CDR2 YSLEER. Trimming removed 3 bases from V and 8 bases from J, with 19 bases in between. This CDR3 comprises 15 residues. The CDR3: CASSQADATFSGYTF. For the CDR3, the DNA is TGCGCCAGCAGCCAGGCCGACGCTACCTTTTCGGGCTACACCTTC.

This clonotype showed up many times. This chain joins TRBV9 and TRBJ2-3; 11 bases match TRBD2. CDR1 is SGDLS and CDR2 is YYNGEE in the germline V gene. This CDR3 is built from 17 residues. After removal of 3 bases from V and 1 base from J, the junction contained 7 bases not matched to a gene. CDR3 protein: CASSAPGLAVGTDTQYF. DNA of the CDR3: TGTGCCAGCAGCGCCCCGGGACTAGCGGTTGGCACAGATACGCAGTATTTT.

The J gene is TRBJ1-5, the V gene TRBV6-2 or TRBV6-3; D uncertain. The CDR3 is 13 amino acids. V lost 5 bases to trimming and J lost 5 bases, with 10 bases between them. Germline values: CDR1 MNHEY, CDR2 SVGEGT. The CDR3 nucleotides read TGTGCCAGCAGTCTGGACGGATATCAGCCCCAGCATTTT. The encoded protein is CASSLDGYQPQHF.

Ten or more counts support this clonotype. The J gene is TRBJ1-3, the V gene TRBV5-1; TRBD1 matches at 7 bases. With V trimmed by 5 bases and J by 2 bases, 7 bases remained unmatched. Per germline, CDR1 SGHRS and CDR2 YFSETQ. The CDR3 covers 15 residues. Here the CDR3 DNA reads TGCGCCAGCAGTCGGGGACAGCCGGCTGGAAACACCATATATTTT. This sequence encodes CASSRGQPAGNTIYF.

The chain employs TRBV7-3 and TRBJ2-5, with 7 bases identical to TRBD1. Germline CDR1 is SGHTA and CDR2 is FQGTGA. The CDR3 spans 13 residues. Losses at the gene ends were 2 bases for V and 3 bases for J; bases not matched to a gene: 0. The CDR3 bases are TGTGCCAGCAGCTTAGACAGGGAAGAGACCCAGTACTTC. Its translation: CASSLDREETQYF.

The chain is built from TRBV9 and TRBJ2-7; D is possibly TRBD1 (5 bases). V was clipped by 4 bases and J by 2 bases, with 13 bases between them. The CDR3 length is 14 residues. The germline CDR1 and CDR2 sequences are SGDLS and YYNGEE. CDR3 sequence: CASSSQGRPYEQYF. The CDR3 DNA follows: TGTGCCAGCAGCAGCCAGGGTCGCCCCTACGAGCAGTACTTC.

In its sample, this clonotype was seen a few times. In nucleotides, the CDR3 is TGTGCCAGCGGGACAGGGACAGGCTACGAGCAGTACTTC. It codes for CASGTGTGYEQYF. The chain employs TRBV12-3 or TRBV12-4 and TRBJ2-7, with TRBD1 matching 9 bases. The CDR3 is 13 residues long. With 8 bases clipped from V and 3 bases from J, the junction kept 5 bases outside the gene matches.

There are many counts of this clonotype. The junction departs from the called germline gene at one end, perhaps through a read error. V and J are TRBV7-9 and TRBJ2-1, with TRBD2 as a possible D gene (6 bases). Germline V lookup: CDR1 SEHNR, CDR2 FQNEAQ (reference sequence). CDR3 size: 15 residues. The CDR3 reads CASSSSSRGRGAQIF. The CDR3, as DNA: TGTGCCAGCAGCTCCTCGTCCCGGGGTCGCGGGGCGCAAATCTTC. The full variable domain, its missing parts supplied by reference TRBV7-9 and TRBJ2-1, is DTGVSQNPRHKITKRGQNVTFRCDPISEHNRLYWYRQTLGQGPEFLTYFQNEAQLEKSRLLSDRFSAERPKGSFSTLEIQRTEQGDSAMYLCASSSSSRGRGAQIFGPGTRLTVL.

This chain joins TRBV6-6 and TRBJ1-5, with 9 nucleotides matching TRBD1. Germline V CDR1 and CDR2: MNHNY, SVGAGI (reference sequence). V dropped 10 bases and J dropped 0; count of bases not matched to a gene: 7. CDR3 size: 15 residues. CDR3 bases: TGTGCCACCTTAACAGGGGGCTCTAGCAATCAGCCCCAGCATTTT. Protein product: CATLTGGSSNQPQHF.

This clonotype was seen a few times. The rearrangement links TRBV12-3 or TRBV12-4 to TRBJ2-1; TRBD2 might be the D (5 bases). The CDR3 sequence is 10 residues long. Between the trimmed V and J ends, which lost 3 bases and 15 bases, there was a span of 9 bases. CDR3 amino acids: CASSLEVPFF. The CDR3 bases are TGTGCCAGCAGTTTGGAGGTACCGTTCTTC.

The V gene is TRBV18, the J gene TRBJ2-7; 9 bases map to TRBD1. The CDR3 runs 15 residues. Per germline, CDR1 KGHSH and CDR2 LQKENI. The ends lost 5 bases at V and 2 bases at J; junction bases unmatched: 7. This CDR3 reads CASSTPGQGTYEQYF. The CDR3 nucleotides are TGTGCCAGCTCAACCCCGGGACAGGGAACCTACGAGCAGTACTTC.

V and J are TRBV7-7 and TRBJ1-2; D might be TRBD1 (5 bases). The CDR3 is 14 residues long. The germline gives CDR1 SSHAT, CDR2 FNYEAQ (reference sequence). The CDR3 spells CASSGMDRHNGYTF. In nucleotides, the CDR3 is TGTGCTAGCTCAGGGATGGACCGTCACAATGGCTACACCTTC. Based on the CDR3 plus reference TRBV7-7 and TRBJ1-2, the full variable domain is GAGVSQSPRYKVTKRGQDVTLRCDPISSHATLYWYQQALGQGPEFLTYFNYEAQPDKSGLPSDRFSAERPEGSISTLTIQRTEQRDSAMYRCASSGMDRHNGYTFGSGTRLTVV.

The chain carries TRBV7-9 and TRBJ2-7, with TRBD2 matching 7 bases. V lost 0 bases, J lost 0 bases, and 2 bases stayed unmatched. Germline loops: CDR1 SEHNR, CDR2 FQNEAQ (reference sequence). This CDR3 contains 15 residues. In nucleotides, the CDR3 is TGTGCCAGCAGCTTAGCGGGAGGGAGCTCCTACGAGCAGTACTTC. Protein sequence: CASSLAGGSSYEQYF.

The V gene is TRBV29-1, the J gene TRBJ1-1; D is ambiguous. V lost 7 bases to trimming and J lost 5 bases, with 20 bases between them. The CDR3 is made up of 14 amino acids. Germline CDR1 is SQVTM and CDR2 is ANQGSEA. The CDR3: CSAFGGQTITEAFF. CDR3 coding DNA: TGCAGCGCCTTTGGCGGGCAGACGATAACTGAAGCTTTCTTT.

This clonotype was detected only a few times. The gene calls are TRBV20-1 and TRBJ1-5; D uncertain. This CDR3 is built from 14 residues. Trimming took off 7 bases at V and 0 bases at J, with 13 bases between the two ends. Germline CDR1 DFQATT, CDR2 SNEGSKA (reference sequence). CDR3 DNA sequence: TGCAGTGGAACCCTAAGCGGTAGCAATCAGCCCCAGCATTTT. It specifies CSGTLSGSNQPQHF.